Listed below are T cell receptor beta chains from one sample, sequenced in a study of shared clonotypes between healthy human individuals. TCRdb's copy holds only in-frame clones and misses some; the assay was immunoSEQ multiplex PCR. This table has 1,500,000 or so clones, roughly 95% appearing once. The sequenced sample was naive CD4+ T cells sorted from blood. The receptors here all came from a man aged 25-40 years in good health. The CDR3 runs from the conserved cysteine through the conserved F or W. A D gene is named only where the DNA matches it firmly. Where a row states a size, it is once, few, many or the class of an expanded clone; other rows omit it.

>TRBV28|TRBJ2-7|NA|NA
TGTGCCAGCCATCCTTGGGGGAGCCCCTACGAGCAGTACTTC
CASHPWGSPYEQYF
>TRBV4-2|TRBJ1-4|TRBD1|NA
TGTGCCAGCAGCCAGACCGGGACAGGGACCGAAAAACTGTTTTTT
CASSQTGTGTEKLFF
>TRBV7-9|TRBJ1-3|NA|NA
TGTGCCAGCAGCTCCCCTCGGACGGTCTCTGGAAACACCATATATTTT
CASSSPRTVSGNTIYF
>TRBV18|TRBJ2-5|NA|NA
TGTGCCAGCTCACCAATTTCGGAGACCCAGTACTTC
CASSPISETQYF
>TRBV18|TRBJ1-2|NA|NA
TGTGCCAGCTCACCAAGTATCAGTCCCGTTGATGGCTACACCTTC
CASSPSISPVDGYTF
>TRBV11-2|TRBJ1-1|NA|NA
TGTGCCAGCAGCCCTAGGGCGGGGGGCGCCACTGAAGCTTTCTTT
CASSPRAGGATEAFF
>TRBV5-1|TRBJ2-1|TRBD2|NA
TGCGCCAGCAGTCCAGTAGCGGGAGTCAATGAGCAGTTCTTC
CASSPVAGVNEQFF
>TRBV6-5|TRBJ2-1|NA|once
TGTGCCAGCAGTCGCCCGGACTTTAACAATGAGCAGTTCTTC
CASSRPDFNNEQFF
>TRBV7-8|TRBJ2-1|NA|NA
TGTGCCAGCAGCCCGTCGCATTTCCGGTCGCTGGGACTTCACTACAATGAGCAGTTCTTC
CASSPSHFRSLGLHYNEQFF
>TRBV4-1|TRBJ1-1|NA|once
TGCGCCAGCAGCCAAGAGAGGCAGGGCGGCGGAGCTTTCTTT
CASSQERQGGGAFF
>TRBV7-6|TRBJ2-3|NA|NA
TGTGCCAGCAGCTTATATCCCAGCGGGAGCACAGATACGCAGTATTTT
CASSLYPSGSTDTQYF
>TRBV6-1|TRBJ2-5|NA|NA
TGTGCCAGCAGTGAAGCAGTTGCCCGACCCTTAGCCGGGAAGACCCAGTACTTC
CASSEAVARPLAGKTQYF
>TRBV2|TRBJ2-5|TRBD2|NA
TGTGCCAGCAGATGGACTAGCGGGAGTGAGACCCAGTACTTC
CASRWTSGSETQYF
>TRBV5-6|TRBJ2-6|NA|NA
TGTGCCAGCAGCTTGTCGGGGGCCAACGTCCTGACTTTC
CASSLSGANVLTF